The sequence of this TCR beta chain was determined in a study of T-cell reconstitution after alpha-beta-depleted transplantation in children (dated by TCRdb to 2016 to 2017). Regarding the study in general: Using TCR repertoire profiling, the study followed T-cell immune reconstitution in a quantitative way in children after TCRalphabeta/CD19-depleted allogeneic hematopoietic cell transplantation.

Interpreted using the paper, the treatment or condition label stands for: allogeneic hematopoietic cell transplantation with graft depleted of TCRalphabeta T cells and CD19 B cells. Transplant recipients were children who received TCRalphabeta/CD19-depleted allogeneic hematopoietic cell grafts. Library method: PCR. Reads for this sample came from an Illumina HiSeq 2500. To normalize quantification of the TCRbeta repertoire, the TCR libraries were built with molecular barcoding that relied on unique molecular identifiers. TCRdb ran its own pipeline on the public reads, namely fastp trimming at Q25 and MiXCR clone calling, and kept in-frame beta chains. Each record represents a unique CDR3 protein, reported with the most common genes and DNA among its rows. This sample is represented by a few hundred thousand distinct CDR3 sequences; around 7.1% of them were singletons. The top ten clonotypes cover approximately 9.1% of the sample.

The full study reports these points: About two months after transplant, the apparently early recovery of alphabetaT-cell counts reportedly depended on just several hundred clones that had expanded rapidly and came from non-depleted graft cells. In some patients, high TCRbeta diversity at day 60 was attributed to recipient T cells and intrathymic progenitors that had survived conditioning. Over subsequent months, a decline in hyperexpanded clone frequencies was noted, and after one year, T-cell counts and TCRbeta diversity were mostly ascribed to newly produced T cells.

The CDR3, from cysteine to phenylalanine, totals 14 residues. Only the CDR3 part of the read is kept: 42 bases, read in frame from the first base. Compared with germline, V lacks 1 base and J lacks 6 bases; bases without a gene match: 3. CDR1 and CDR2 are drawn from the germline V gene (reference sequence): DFQATT, SNEGSKA. In its sample, this clonotype was seen many times. This receptor's antigen is unknown. Base qualities are not recorded, but no much larger clone differs from it by a single base. The V gene is TRBV20-1 and the J gene is TRBJ1-6; TRBD1 aligns with 7 central bases. The sequences come from peripheral blood, collected 360 days after TCRalphabeta/CD19-depleted stem cell transplant. The sequence came from a female patient between 2 and 15 years old who had a stem cell transplant for Fanconi anemia, so the T cells may come from the graft donor. The CDR3 region reads CSARAGQFNSPLHF. In nucleotide form, the sequence is TGCAGTGCTAGAGCGGGACAGTTTAATTCACCCCTCCACTTT.